These T cell receptor beta chains were read from a single sample in a study of cytomegalovirus exposure and HLA in healthy donors. Sequenced by immunoSEQ multiplex PCR; TCRdb stores in-frame clones only, minus some. In the table there are 150,000 to 200,000 clones, approximately 71% of which are singletons. Sequencing used PBMCs. Source of these receptors: a male donor in good health and CMV-seronegative. CDR3s include the opening cysteine and the closing phenylalanine or tryptophan. A D gene is named only where the DNA matches it firmly. Size is omitted from some rows. Given values are once, few, many or a class for expanded clones.

clone_size d_call j_call v_call cdr3_nt cdr3_aa
. . TRBJ1-2 TRBV7-3 TGTGCCAGCAGCATCCAGGGTATGCTGGGCTACACCTTC CASSIQGMLGYTF
. TRBD2 TRBJ2-1 TRBV13 TGTGCCAGCAGGCAACTAGGCGCGGGAGGGGCCTACAATGAGCAGTTCTTC CASRQLGAGGAYNEQFF
few TRBD1 TRBJ2-2 TRBV6-1 TGTGCCAGCAGCCGACAGGGGTCGAACACCGGGGAGCTGTTTTTT CASSRQGSNTGELFF
. TRBD2 TRBJ2-3 TRBV19 TGTGCCAGTAGTATAGTTAGGACTAGCGGGAGGACAGATACGCAGTATTTT CASSIVRTSGRTDTQYF
. . TRBJ2-5 TRBV5-1 TGCGCCAGCAGCCGGGCCGGCGGGGAAGAGACCCAGTACTTC CASSRAGGEETQYF
few TRBD1 TRBJ1-5 TRBV19 TGTGCCAGTAGAGCCGGGGACAGGGGAAATCAGCCCCAGCATTTT CASRAGDRGNQPQHF
few TRBD1 TRBJ1-2 TRBV9 TGTGCCAGCAGCCGACGGACAGGGGACTATGGCTACACCTTC CASSRRTGDYGYTF
many TRBD1 TRBJ1-5 TRBV19 TGTGCCAGTATCGACTACAGGGGGCAGAGGAGCAATCAGCCCCAGCATTTT CASIDYRGQRSNQPQHF
. TRBD1 TRBJ2-3 TRBV5-1 TGCGCCAGCGCTATAGGTTCCGGGACAGGATTGACAGATACGCAGTATTTT CASAIGSGTGLTDTQYF
. . TRBJ2-7 TRBV10-3 TGTGCCATCTCCCCAGGGATCTCCTACGAGCAGTACTTC CAISPGISYEQYF
. . TRBJ2-3 TRBV7-3 TGTGCCAGCAGCTTAGGAGGAGCCACAGATACGCAGTATTTT CASSLGGATDTQYF
. . TRBJ2-7 TRBV5-4 TGTGCCAGCAGCTTACAGGGCGTCCCCTACGAGCAGTACTTC CASSLQGVPYEQYF
. TRBD1 TRBJ2-7 TRBV27 TGTGCCAGCAGGGATGGACAGGGGGATGACGAGCAGTACTTC CASRDGQGDDEQYF
. . TRBJ1-2 TRBV5-4 TGTGCCAGCAGCTTGGGAACAGTTCTGTATGGCTACACCTTC CASSLGTVLYGYTF
. TRBD1 TRBJ2-1 TRBV9 TGTGCCAGCAGCGCCTCTGCCCGGCAGCGAGGGGGCGATGAGCAGTTCTTC CASSASARQRGGDEQFF
few . TRBJ2-3 TRBV25-1 TGTGCCAGCAGCCCCCAAAGCACAGATACGCAGTATTTT CASSPQSTDTQYF
. TRBD1 TRBJ2-6 TRBV18 TGTGCCAGCCCCGAGACAGGGCGTCGAAAATCTGGGGCCAACGTCCTGACTTTC CASPETGRRKSGANVLTF
. . TRBJ1-1 TRBV19 TGTGCCAGTAGTATAGACCGGGGGGCAAACACTGAAGCTTTCTTT CASSIDRGANTEAFF
. . TRBJ1-1 TRBV21-1 TGTGCCAGCAGCAAAAGGCCGGGACAGGGTGTTTGGACTGAAGCTTTCTTT CASSKRPGQGVWTEAFF
few . TRBJ2-1 TRBV4-1 TGCGCCAGCAGCCAAGGGTGGGGAGAAGGCTCCTACAATGAGCAGTTCTTC CASSQGWGEGSYNEQFF
few . TRBJ1-1 TRBV7-6 TGTGCCAGCAGCTCGTTTCCGGGACACCTTGAAGCTTTCTTT CASSSFPGHLEAFF
. . TRBJ2-5 TRBV18 TGTGCCAGCTCACCATCACTAGAGGAGACCCAGTACTTC CASSPSLEETQYF
. TRBD1 TRBJ2-7 TRBV4-1 TGCGCCAGCAGCCAACTGACAGGGGGCCTCTACGAGCAGTACTTC CASSQLTGGLYEQYF
once . TRBJ2-2 TRBV7-2 TGTGCCAGCAGCTTAGGACAGACCGGGGAGCTGTTTTTT CASSLGQTGELFF
. . TRBJ1-1 TRBV18 TGTGCCAGCTCACCACCGGAACGGACAATGAACACTGAAGCTTTCTTT CASSPPERTMNTEAFF
once TRBD1 TRBJ2-2 TRBV15 TGTGCCACCAGCAGACCGCAGGGGGCGCGTGGCGGGGAGCTGTTTTTT CATSRPQGARGGELFF
. . TRBJ2-5 TRBV9 TGTGCCAGCAGCGTAGACTCGTCTTACCAAGAGACCCAGTACTTC CASSVDSSYQETQYF
. . TRBJ1-1 TRBV27 TGTGCCAGCAGTGCCAGCTATCTAGTGAACACTGAAGCTTTCTTT CASSASYLVNTEAFF
. . TRBJ1-5 TRBV19 TGTGCCAGTAGGTACAGGAATCAGCCCCAGCATTTT CASRYRNQPQHF